This section outlines one T cell receptor (beta chain) sequence together with its context. This specimen belongs to a study of shared clonotypes between healthy human individuals. The protocol was immunoSEQ multiplex PCR, while the TCRdb copy is restricted to in-frame clones and leaves out a portion. The data show hundreds of thousands of clones, with less than 85% seen just once and about 10% held by the top ten. The TCR sequence derives from a man younger than 45 in good health. The sample was memory CD4+ T cells sorted from blood. Subset indicated: CD45RA-negative fraction.

In DNA form, the CDR3 reads TGTGCCAGCAGCTATACGGCAGATACGCAGTATTTT. Protein: CASSYTADTQYF. The chain links TRBV7-9 to TRBJ2-3; D is undetermined. The V end was cut by 4 bases, the J end by 4 bases, with 6 bases between. The CDR3 runs to 12 residues. CDR1 SEHNR and CDR2 FQNEAQ come from the germline V gene (reference sequence).